A selection of T cell receptor beta chains follows, all from one sample in a study of OX40 agonist ivuxolimab in advanced cancers. The protocol was immunoSEQ multiplex PCR, while the TCRdb copy is restricted to in-frame clones and leaves out a portion. The sample yields more than 25,000 clones, about four fifths seen once. The source was CD4+ or CD8+ T cells sorted from blood, collected in a trial of the OX40 agonist ivuxolimab. The receptors were sampled from an adult with an advanced solid tumor such as melanoma, head and neck, liver or kidney cancer. Both conserved end residues are part of each CDR3. The order of the fields is CDR3 protein, J gene, V gene.

CASSAPLAGGLDTQYF,TRBJ2-3,TRBV9
CASSVGQGRTEAFF,TRBJ1-1,TRBV9
CASSSVGSEQYF,TRBJ2-7,TRBV9
CASSAGDRGSPLHF,TRBJ1-6,TRBV5-1
CATTAGHSYVNTEAFF,TRBJ1-1,TRBV28
CARTSHIYGYTF,TRBJ1-2,TRBV7-9
CASSSPTGSNQPQHF,TRBJ1-5,TRBV19
CASSDEWQGRDYGYTF,TRBJ1-2,TRBV6-1
CASSPGTGDFYEQYF,TRBJ2-7,TRBV6-1
CASSEGNSPLHF,TRBJ1-6,TRBV7-9
CASSIAGGTFTTDTQYF,TRBJ2-3,TRBV19
CASSYSLVENYNEQFF,TRBJ2-1,TRBV19
CASSLVPGHQETQYF,TRBJ2-5,TRBV7-2
CASSPKGAGVEQYF,TRBJ2-7,TRBV7-9
CASSWGQYNEQFF,TRBJ2-1,TRBV7-3